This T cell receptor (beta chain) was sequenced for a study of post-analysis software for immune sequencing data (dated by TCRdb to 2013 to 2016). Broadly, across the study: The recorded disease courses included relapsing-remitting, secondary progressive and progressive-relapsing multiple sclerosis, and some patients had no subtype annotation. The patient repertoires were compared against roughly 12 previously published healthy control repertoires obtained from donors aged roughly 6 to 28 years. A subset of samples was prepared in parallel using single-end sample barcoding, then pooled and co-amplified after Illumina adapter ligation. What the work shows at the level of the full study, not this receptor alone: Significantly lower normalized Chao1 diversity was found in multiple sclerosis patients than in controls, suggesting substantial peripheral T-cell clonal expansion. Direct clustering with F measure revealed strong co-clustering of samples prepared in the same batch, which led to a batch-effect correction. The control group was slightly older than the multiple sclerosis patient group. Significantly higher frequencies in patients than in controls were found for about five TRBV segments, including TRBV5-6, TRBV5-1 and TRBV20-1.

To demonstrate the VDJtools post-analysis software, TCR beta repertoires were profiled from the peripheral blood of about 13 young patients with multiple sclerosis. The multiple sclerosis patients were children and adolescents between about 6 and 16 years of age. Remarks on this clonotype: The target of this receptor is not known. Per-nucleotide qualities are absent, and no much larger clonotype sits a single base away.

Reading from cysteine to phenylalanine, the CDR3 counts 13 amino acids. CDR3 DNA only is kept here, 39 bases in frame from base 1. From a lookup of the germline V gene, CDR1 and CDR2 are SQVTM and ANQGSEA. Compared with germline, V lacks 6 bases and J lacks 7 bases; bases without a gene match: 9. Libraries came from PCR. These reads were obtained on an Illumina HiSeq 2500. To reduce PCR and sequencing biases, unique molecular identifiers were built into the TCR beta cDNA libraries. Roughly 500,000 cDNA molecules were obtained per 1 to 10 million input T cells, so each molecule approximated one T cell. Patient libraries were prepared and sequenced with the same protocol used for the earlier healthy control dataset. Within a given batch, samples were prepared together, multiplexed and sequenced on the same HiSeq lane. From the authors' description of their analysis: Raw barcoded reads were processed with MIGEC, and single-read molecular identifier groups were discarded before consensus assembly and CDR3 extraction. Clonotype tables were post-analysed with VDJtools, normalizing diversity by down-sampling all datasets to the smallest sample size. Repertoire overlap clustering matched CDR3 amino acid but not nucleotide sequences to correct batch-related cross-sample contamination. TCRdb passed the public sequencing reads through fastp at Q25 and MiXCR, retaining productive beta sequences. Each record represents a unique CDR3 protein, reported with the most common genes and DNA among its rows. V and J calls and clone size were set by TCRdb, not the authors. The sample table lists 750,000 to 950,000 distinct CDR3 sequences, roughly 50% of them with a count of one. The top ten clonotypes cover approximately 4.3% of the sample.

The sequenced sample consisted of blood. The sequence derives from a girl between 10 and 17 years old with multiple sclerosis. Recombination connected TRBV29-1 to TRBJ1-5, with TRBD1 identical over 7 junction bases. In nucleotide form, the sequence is TGCAGCGTCGCCGACAGGGAAGGACAGCCCCAGCATTTT. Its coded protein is CSVADREGQPQHF.